Described below is a single T cell receptor beta chain sequence and its context. No antigen is known for it. The data were obtained in a study of memory B cells and T cells in multiple sclerosis. Findings and limits, study-wide: Shared clonotype counts depended on differing compartment clone-set sizes and were normalized.

The protocol was immunoSEQ multiplex PCR, while the TCRdb copy is restricted to in-frame clones and leaves out a portion. Counted here are 12,000 to 15,000 clones, roughly three quarters occurring once; the ten biggest clones make up around 2.5%. Trimming removed 7 bases at V and 1 base at J, with 13 bases between. This CDR3 is 14 amino acids long. Looked up from germline, CDR1 is SGDLS and CDR2 is YYNGEE. The chain has TRBV9 and TRBJ2-3, with D perhaps matching TRBD2 (6 bases). Sample: memory (CD45RO+) CD4+ T cells from blood. The TCR comes from a human donor with multiple sclerosis. CDR3 in DNA: TGTGCCAGCGAGAGCGGGCTACGCACAGATACGCAGTATTTT. This encodes CASESGLRTDTQYF. The entire variable domain, with the rest obtained from reference TRBV9 and TRBJ2-3, is as follows: DSGVTQTPKHLITATGQRVTLRCSPRSGDLSVYWYQQSLDQGLQFLIQYYNGEERAKGNILERFSAQQFPDLHSELNLSSLELGDSALYFCASESGLRTDTQYFGPGTRLTVL.